This T cell receptor beta chain is drawn from a study of blood T cell repertoires in COVID-19. Overall study context: Some COVID-19 samples were acute and others convalescent; all came from the United States, Italy and Spain.

TCRdb keeps only in-frame clones here, not all; method: immunoSEQ multiplex PCR. The table includes roughly 250,000 clones, approximately 87% detected once. Germline V gene data show CDR1 as MNHEY and CDR2 as SVGAGI. V was trimmed by 0 bases and J by 7 bases, leaving 19 bases between them. There are 16 residues in the CDR3. Input material: peripheral blood. This clonotype was obtained from a woman aged 25 to 39 with COVID-19, enrolled during active disease. J is TRBJ2-7 and V is TRBV6-5, with a tentative D call TRBD2 (5 bases). CDR3 loop: CASSYSTTGILLEQYF. The CDR3 coding sequence is TGTGCCAGCAGTTACTCGACGACGGGGATACTACTGGAGCAGTACTTC.